The text below deals with one TCR beta chain. The germline gives CDR1 KGHSH, CDR2 LQKENI. The V gene end was trimmed by 5 bases and the J gene end by 3 bases; junction bases not matched to a gene: 8. The CDR3 totals 16 residues. Original data processing: Using reference gene primer amplification, nucleated cell counts were estimated. Assay: immunoSEQ multiplex PCR; the TCRdb copy retains only in-frame clones and omits some. V, J and clone size derive from that table, while D and trimming were established from the DNA sequence. The repertoire holds roughly 160,000 clones, roughly 83% seen once, with 2.9% in the top ten. This sample is drawn from a study of blood T cell repertoires in COVID-19. Study at large: Material from acute and convalescent COVID-19 was sourced from the United States, Italy and Spain. The analysed material was cDNA or gDNA that came from T cells, B-cell-depleted T cells, or PBMCs.

This rearrangement joins TRBV18 to TRBJ2-7; 12 bases agree with TRBD2. The TCR comes from an older woman with acute or convalescent COVID-19. Material for sequencing was peripheral blood. The CDR3 DNA reads as TGTGCCAGCTCATTCCCTAGCGGGGGGGCCTTCTACGAGCAGTACTTC. Amino acids: CASSFPSGGAFYEQYF.